This note documents a single T cell receptor (beta chain) sequence. The data originate from a study of blood T cell repertoires in COVID-19. For the study at large: Nucleic acid was either cDNA or gDNA, and it came from T cells, B-cell-depleted T cells, or PBMCs.

Here immunoSEQ multiplex PCR was the method, and the copy in TCRdb shows in-frame clones only, minus some. This sample carries over 70,000 clones, roughly 85% of them seen once, and the ten largest clones take 10% to 11%. This CDR3 has 14 amino acids. The germline CDR1 and CDR2 sequences are SGHRS and YFSETQ. Trimming stripped 2 bases from V and 1 base from J, with 9 bases between. The gene calls are TRBV5-1 and TRBJ2-5; D may be TRBD1 (5 bases). Sequenced sample: peripheral blood. This clonotype was sampled from a man aged 60 to 75 with COVID-19, enrolled during active disease. The CDR3 region is CASSFGQGQETQYF. As DNA, the CDR3 is TGCGCCAGCAGCTTTGGGCAGGGCCAAGAGACCCAGTACTTC.